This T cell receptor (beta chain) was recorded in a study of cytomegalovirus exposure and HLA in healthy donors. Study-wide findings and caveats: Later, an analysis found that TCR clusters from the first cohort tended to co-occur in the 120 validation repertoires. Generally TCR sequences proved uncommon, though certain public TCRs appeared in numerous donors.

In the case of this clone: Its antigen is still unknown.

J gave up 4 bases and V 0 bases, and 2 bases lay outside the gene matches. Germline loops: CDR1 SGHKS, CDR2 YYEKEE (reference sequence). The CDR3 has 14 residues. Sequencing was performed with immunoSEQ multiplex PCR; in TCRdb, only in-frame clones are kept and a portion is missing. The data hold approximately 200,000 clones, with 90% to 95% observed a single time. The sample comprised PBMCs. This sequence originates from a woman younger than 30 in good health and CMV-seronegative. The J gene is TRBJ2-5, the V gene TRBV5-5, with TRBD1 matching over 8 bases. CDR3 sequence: CASSLGTGPETQYF. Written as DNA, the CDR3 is TGTGCCAGCAGCTTGGGGACAGGGCCAGAGACCCAGTACTTC.